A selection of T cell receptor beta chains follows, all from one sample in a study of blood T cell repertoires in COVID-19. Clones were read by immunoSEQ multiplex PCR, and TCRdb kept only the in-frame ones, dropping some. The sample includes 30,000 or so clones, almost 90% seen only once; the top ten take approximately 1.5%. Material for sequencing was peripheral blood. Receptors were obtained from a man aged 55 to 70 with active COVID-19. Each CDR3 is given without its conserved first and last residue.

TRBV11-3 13 ASSLGAQGNTEAF
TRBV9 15 ASSVAGQGALGNTIY
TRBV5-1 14 ASSLRRGGPYNEQF
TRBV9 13 ASSNPGVIRDTQY
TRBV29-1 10 SVSSGPYEQY
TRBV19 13 ASSIGGTGPEKLF
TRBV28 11 ASSSLGGAEAF
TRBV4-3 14 ASSQFLSGVNSPLH
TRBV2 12 ASSYVRDMGGYT
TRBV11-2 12 ASSLGGGNTEAF
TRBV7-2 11 ASSVTGVYGYT
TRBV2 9 ATSRLVEQY
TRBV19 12 ASSMGGQSGGAF
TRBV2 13 ASRGNLVGSEKLF
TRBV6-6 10 ASSPLGREQY
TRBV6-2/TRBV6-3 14 ASSYPGTSGSGAQY
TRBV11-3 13 ASKGDAIAKNIQY
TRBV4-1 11 ASSQDGAGGLH
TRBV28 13 ASSNTGGWNSPLH
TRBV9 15 ASSVALGASDTGELF
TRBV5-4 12 ASRGDSLYNEQF
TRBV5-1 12 ASSLDNPRDGYT
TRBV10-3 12 AIRGRGSAYEQY
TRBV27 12 ASSPRTGLETQY
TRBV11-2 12 ASSLTGLTYEQY
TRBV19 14 ASSIGRTGGIQPQH
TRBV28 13 ASSTQWTSSSEQY
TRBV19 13 ASSTLDLRNTEAF
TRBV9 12 ASSSSLVTGELF
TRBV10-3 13 ATGDRFDSGNTIY
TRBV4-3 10 ASSPTGNTIY
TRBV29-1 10 SVVGVRNEQY
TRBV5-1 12 ASSPRQGGYGYT
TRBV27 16 ASSLRGGQGLINYGYT
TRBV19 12 ASTGGAAGNTIY
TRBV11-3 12 ASSLEGLVAQQY
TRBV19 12 ASSPGQMNTEAF
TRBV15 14 ATSRLQGAFGNTIY
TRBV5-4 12 ASSLTGTSYEQY
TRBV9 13 ASSVGTPSGNTIY
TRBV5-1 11 ASGTGNLEGYT
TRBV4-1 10 ASSQGGYEQY
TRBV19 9 ATTSNYGYT
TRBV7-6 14 ASSSLPGHGSSEQF
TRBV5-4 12 ASSLYDIGEKLF
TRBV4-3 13 ASSQDRQGFYEQY